The 15 T cell receptor beta chains given below trace back to one sample, sequenced in a study of cytomegalovirus exposure and HLA in healthy donors. PCR used 60 Vbeta primers and 13 Jbeta primers. Assay used: immunoSEQ multiplex PCR; TCRdb lists only in-frame clones, some missing. The sample carries some 170,000 clones, about 86% recorded once. The specimen sequenced was PBMCs. The receptor source for this set is a woman aged 30 to 39 in good health and CMV-seronegative.

The genes are TRBV7-3 and TRBJ2-3, with D possibly TRBD1 on 5 matching bases. V was pared by 2 bases and J by 2 bases, with 17 bases between. The CDR3 runs 17 residues. The germline CDR1 and CDR2 sequences are SGHTA and FQGTGA. CDR3 in DNA: TGTGCCAGCAGCTTACGGTCTGGAAGGGGTTACACAGATACGCAGTATTTT. It translates to CASSLRSGRGYTDTQYF.

This clone was detected only a few times. The genes are TRBV9 and TRBJ2-5; a weak D match, TRBD2 (6 bases). Trimming shortened V by 4 bases and J by 4 bases, and 8 bases separated the two germline ends. Germline CDR1 and CDR2: SGDLS and YYNGEE. The CDR3 extends over 12 amino acids. The DNA for the CDR3 is TGTGCCAGCAGCCGGGAGCGAGAGACCCAGTACTTC. It encodes CASSRERETQYF.

The V gene is TRBV4-1, the J gene TRBJ2-5, with unresolved D. V was pared by 1 base and J by 1 base, with 7 bases between. Germline V lookup: CDR1 MGHRA, CDR2 YSYEKL. The CDR3 has 14 residues. CDR3 nucleotides: TGCGCCAGCAGCCAAGTGGCGGTCCAAGAGACCCAGTACTTC. Its translation: CASSQVAVQETQYF.

V gene TRBV21-1 combines with J gene TRBJ1-3; TRBD1, the D gene given by the table, was not confirmed from the DNA. TRBV21-1 is classified as a pseudogene. The CDR3 spans 19 residues. The chain's CDR3 is CASSNYAKDSPSSGNTIYF. CDR3 sequence (DNA): TGTGCCAGCAGCAATTACGCCAAGGACAGCCCGTCCTCTGGAAACACCATATATTTT.

The gene calls are TRBV7-6 and TRBJ2-2; D gene unclear. Germline CDR1 reads SGHVS; CDR2 reads FNYEAQ. The V end lost 3 bases, the J end lost 4 bases, and 9 bases lay between the germline ends. CDR3 length equals 14 residues. The CDR3 bases are TGTGCCAGCAGCTTCGACTGGAGCACCGGGGAGCTGTTTTTT. It yields the protein CASSFDWSTGELFF. Full variable domain (missing parts from reference TRBV7-6 and TRBJ2-2): GAGVSQSPRYKVTKRGQDVALRCDPISGHVSLYWYRQALGQGPEFLTYFNYEAQQDKSGLPNDRFSAERPEGSISTLTIQRTEQRDSAMYRCASSFDWSTGELFFGEGSRLTVL.

This chain joins TRBV6-5 and TRBJ2-7; 7 positions agree with TRBD1. The V gene's germline CDR1 is MNHEY and CDR2 SVGAGI. V trimming: 4 bases; J trimming: 2 bases; junction bases outside the gene matches: 11. The CDR3 loop spans 16 amino acids. The CDR3 region has the DNA TGTGCCAGCAGTTTCTCCTCCGGGACAGCGACCTACGAGCAGTACTTC. Translation gives CASSFSSGTATYEQYF.

The chain carries TRBV4-3 and TRBJ2-1, with 7 nucleotides matching TRBD1. Germline V gene sequence: CDR1 LGHNA, CDR2 YSLEER. The CDR3 extends over 17 amino acids. The trim removed 4 bases at V and 1 base at J, leaving 10 bases unmatched. As DNA, the CDR3 is TGCGCCAGCAGCCTCGGGACAGTAGGGTGGTCCTACAATGAGCAGTTCTTC. Protein sequence: CASSLGTVGWSYNEQFF.

The chain has TRBV6-6 and TRBJ2-7; TRBD2 matches at 11 bases. This CDR3 has 15 amino acids. Germline CDR1 reads MNHNY; CDR2 reads SVGAGI (reference sequence). V lost 4 bases and J lost 0; bases outside the gene matches: 2. As DNA, the CDR3 is TGTGCCAGCAGTTTACTAGCGGGGGTCTCCTACGAGCAGTACTTC. This gives the protein CASSLLAGVSYEQYF.

The chain links TRBV5-5 to TRBJ2-7; 10 nucleotides line up with TRBD1. CDR3 length: 14 residues. Germline V CDR1 and CDR2: SGHKS, YYEKEE (reference sequence). V gave up 7 bases and J gave up 3 bases; unmatched junction bases: 7. The CDR3 DNA reads TGTGCCAGCGCCCCCGGGACAGGGGTCTACGAGCAGTACTTC. Translation: CASAPGTGVYEQYF.

The V and J genes are TRBV27 and TRBJ2-3; D possibly corresponds to TRBD1 (5 bases). Germline V lookup: CDR1 MNHEY, CDR2 SMNVEV (reference sequence). Trimming stripped 2 bases from V and 0 bases from J, with 15 bases between. This CDR3 is built from 17 residues. The CDR3: CASSLTSTVTSTDTQYF. The CDR3 DNA follows: TGTGCCAGCAGTTTAACCTCGACAGTGACTAGCACAGATACGCAGTATTTT.

The rearrangement links TRBV28 to TRBJ2-1, with D tentatively TRBD2 (5 bases). Germline V gives CDR1 MDHEN, CDR2 SYDVKM. This CDR3 is built from 15 residues. Trimming took off 3 bases at V and 3 bases at J, with 12 bases between the two ends. The CDR3 nucleotides are TGTGCCAGCAGTTTGAGTAGCGACCTCTACAATGAGCAGTTCTTC. It encodes CASSLSSDLYNEQFF.

This sequence joins TRBV14 and TRBJ2-4; D is unclear. This CDR3 spans 11 amino acids. Germline CDR1 is SGHDN and CDR2 is FVKESK. V shed 4 bases and J shed 10 bases, with 8 bases lying between them. CDR3 coding DNA: TGTGCCAGCAGCCTAGCTGGGATTCAGTACTTC. It translates to CASSLAGIQYF.

The chain joins TRBV28 to TRBJ1-4; the match to TRBD1 covers 7 bases. This CDR3 has 13 residues. CDR1 and CDR2 from the germline V gene are MDHEN and SYDVKM. V dropped 5 bases and J dropped 8; count of bases not matched to a gene: 5. The CDR3 region is CASSPDRVEKLFF. The CDR3 DNA reads TGTGCCAGCAGTCCCGACAGGGTCGAAAAACTGTTTTTT.

For this clone: The sample holds other DNA sequences that translate to the same CDR3. The chain carries TRBV11-2 and TRBJ2-7; 8 nucleotides line up with TRBD1. Germline values: CDR1 SGHAT, CDR2 FQNNGV. This CDR3 region has 14 residues. V lost 1 base, J lost 4 bases, and 3 bases stayed unmatched. The CDR3 bases are TGTGCCAGCAGCTTAGGCCAGGGGGCTTACGAGCAGTACTTC. This translates into CASSLGQGAYEQYF.

This clone appeared a single time. V is TRBV19 and J is TRBJ2-2, with D possibly TRBD2 on 5 matching bases. Germline V gene sequence: CDR1 LNHDA, CDR2 SQIVND (reference sequence). Trimming took off 2 bases at V and 2 bases at J, with 6 bases between the two ends. There are 14 residues in the CDR3. The CDR3 region has the DNA TGTGCCAGTAGTATACGGGGTAACACCGGGGAGCTGTTTTTT. Its translation is CASSIRGNTGELFF.